This TCR beta chain was profiled in a study of CD8 T cells in Susac syndrome. Germline V gene lookup returns CDR1 SNHLY and CDR2 FYNNEI. V gave up 7 bases and J gave up 7 bases; unmatched junction bases: 7. CDR3 size: 14 residues. A quantity of about 0.45 to 1 ug RNA underwent reverse transcription using random hexamers. Amplification of the TCR beta CDR3 was carried out by immunoSEQ multiplex PCR, which spanned a total of 54 Vbeta and 13 Jbeta segments. Each CDR3 protein is one row after TCRdb ran MiXCR on the immunoSEQ multiplex PCR reads. The sample lists 140,000 or so distinct CDR3 sequences; approximately 93% were seen once. This clonotype was picked up one time.

Material: CD4+ T cells from PBMCs. V is TRBV2 and J is TRBJ2-1; 10 nucleotides align to TRBD2. This receptor was identified in a human donor in good health. CDR3 sequence reads: CASNSGLASNEQFF. The CDR3, as DNA: TGTGCCAGCAACTCGGGACTAGCGTCTAATGAGCAGTTCTTC.